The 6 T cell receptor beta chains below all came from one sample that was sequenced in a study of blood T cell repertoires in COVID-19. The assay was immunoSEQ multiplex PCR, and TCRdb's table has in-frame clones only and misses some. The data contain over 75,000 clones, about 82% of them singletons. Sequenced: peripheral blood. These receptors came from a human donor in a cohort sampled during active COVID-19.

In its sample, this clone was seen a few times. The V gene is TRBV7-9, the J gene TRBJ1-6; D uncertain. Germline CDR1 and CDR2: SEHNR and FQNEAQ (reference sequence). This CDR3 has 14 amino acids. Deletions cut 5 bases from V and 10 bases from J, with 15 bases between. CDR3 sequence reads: CASSPGGLGSPLHF. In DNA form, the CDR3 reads TGTGCCAGCAGCCCCGGCGGGCTAGGGTCACCCCTCCACTTT.

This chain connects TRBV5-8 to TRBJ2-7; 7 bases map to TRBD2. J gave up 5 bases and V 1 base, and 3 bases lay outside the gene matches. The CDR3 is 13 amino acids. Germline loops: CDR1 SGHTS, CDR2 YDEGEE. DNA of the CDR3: TGTGCCAGCAGCTTGCGACTAGCTCACGAGCAGTACTTC. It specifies CASSLRLAHEQYF.

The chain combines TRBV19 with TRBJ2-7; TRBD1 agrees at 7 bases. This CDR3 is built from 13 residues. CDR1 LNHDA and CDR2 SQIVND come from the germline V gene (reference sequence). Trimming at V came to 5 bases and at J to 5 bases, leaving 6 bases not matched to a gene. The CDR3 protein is CASSPQGIHEQYF. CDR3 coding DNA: TGTGCCAGTAGTCCACAGGGGATCCACGAGCAGTACTTC.

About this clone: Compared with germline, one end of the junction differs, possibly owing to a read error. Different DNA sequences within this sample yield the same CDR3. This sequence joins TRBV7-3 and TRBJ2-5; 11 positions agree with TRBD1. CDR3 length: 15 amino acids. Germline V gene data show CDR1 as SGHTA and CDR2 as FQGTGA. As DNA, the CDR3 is TGTGCCAGCAGCCCGCGGACAGGGGGCGTAGAGACCCAATACTTC. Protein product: CASSPRTGGVETQYF.

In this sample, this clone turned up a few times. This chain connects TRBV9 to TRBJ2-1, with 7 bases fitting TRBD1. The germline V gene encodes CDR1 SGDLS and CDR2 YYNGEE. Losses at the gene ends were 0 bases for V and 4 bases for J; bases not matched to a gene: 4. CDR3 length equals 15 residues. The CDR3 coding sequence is TGTGCCAGCAGCGTAGCCGGGACAGAGTACAATGAGCAGTTCTTC. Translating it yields CASSVAGTEYNEQFF.

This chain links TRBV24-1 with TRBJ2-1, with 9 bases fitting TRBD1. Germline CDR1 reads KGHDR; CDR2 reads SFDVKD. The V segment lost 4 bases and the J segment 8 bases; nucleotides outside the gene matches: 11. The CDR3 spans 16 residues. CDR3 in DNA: TGTGCCACCAGTGACATCGGGACAGGGACTTGGGATGAGCAGTTCTTC. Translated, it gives CATSDIGTGTWDEQFF.